This entry describes one T cell receptor beta chain. Its antigen is unidentified. All patients were mismatch repair deficient, assessed by either PCR or immunohistochemistry. TCRs were sequenced from a few patients responding to pembrolizumab. Profiled with immunoSEQ multiplex PCR; TCRdb holds only in-frame clones, not every one. The sample lists about 16,000 clones; approximately 83% were seen once. The CDR3 sequence is 12 residues long. After removal of 7 bases from V and 6 bases from J, the junction contained 7 bases not matched to a gene. CDR1 is SGDLS, CDR2 YYNGEE, per germline. The data were obtained in a study of PD-1 blockade in mismatch repair-deficient tumors. Study-wide results and caveats: Tumor-resident clones, often absent from pretreatment blood, expanded after pembrolizumab and then contracted.

This receptor was obtained from an adult with mismatch repair-deficient cancer. Sequenced material: PBMCs, taken 4 weeks after starting pembrolizumab. The chain has TRBV9 and TRBJ2-7; 7 bases align to TRBD2. The CDR3 is CASGGGWAEQYF. CDR3 DNA sequence: TGTGCCAGCGGGGGGGGTTGGGCCGAGCAGTACTTC.